This T cell receptor beta chain originates from a study of T cell responses to AZD1222 COVID-19 vaccine. Study-wide points: Nearly half of the spike-specific TCRs reportedly recognize variant regions that carry no mutations. Spike-specific TCR breadth and depth both grew after two AZD1222 doses.

Only in-frame clones appear in the TCRdb table, and some are missing; sequencing was by immunoSEQ multiplex PCR. The sample has about 180,000 clones; approximately 95% are singletons. Comments on this clone: Antigen unknown.

This CDR3 is built from 13 residues. The V end lost 7 bases, the J end lost 1 base, and 11 bases lay between the germline ends. Germline loops: CDR1 SGHRS, CDR2 YFSETQ. The receptor's source is an adult who received the MenACWY meningococcal vaccine as a control. Sequenced material: peripheral blood, taken 28 days after the second dose of the MenACWY control vaccine. The rearrangement links TRBV5-1 to TRBJ1-1; D not resolved. Written as DNA, the CDR3 is TGCGCCAGCTCCGTCCGGGGGAACACTGAAGCTTTCTTT. Translation gives CASSVRGNTEAFF.